This section outlines one T cell receptor (beta chain) sequence together with its context. Its target is unknown. The data were taken from a study of cytomegalovirus exposure and HLA in healthy donors. Study-wide points: Altogether, 170 or so TCR beta chains were recorded as cytomegalovirus-associated.

The V end lost 2 bases, the J end lost 6 bases, and 6 bases lay between the germline ends. CDR3 length equals 12 residues. Germline CDR1 reads MNHEY; CDR2 reads SMNVEV (reference sequence). Both 60 Vbeta primers and 13 Jbeta primers went into the PCR. TCRdb keeps only in-frame clones here, not all; method: immunoSEQ multiplex PCR. Of around 150,000 clones in the sample, 80% were seen once. This receptor was identified in a woman aged 35 to 49 in good health and CMV-seronegative. This rearrangement joins TRBV27 to TRBJ2-3; perhaps TRBD2 as D (6 bases). The sequenced material came from PBMCs. This CDR3 is CASSLRGDTQYF. The CDR3 region has the DNA TGTGCCAGCAGTTTACGGGGGGATACGCAGTATTTT.